This TCR beta chain was found in a study of blood T cell repertoires in COVID-19. The assay was immunoSEQ multiplex PCR, and TCRdb's table has in-frame clones only and misses some. The table shows tens of thousands of clones, with roughly 83% occurring only once. This clone has ten or more counts. There are 14 residues in the CDR3. The germline V gene has CDR1 MNHEY and CDR2 SMNVEV (reference sequence). V was clipped by 3 bases and J by 1 base, with 10 bases between them. This TCR came from a man in his sixties or seventies with acute or convalescent COVID-19. The chain links TRBV27 to TRBJ2-7, with a tentative D call TRBD2 (6 bases). The sequencing input was peripheral blood. CDR3 bases: TGTGCCAGCAGTTTTGGAGGGTCTTCCTACGAGCAGTACTTC. Protein product: CASSFGGSSYEQYF.